This T cell receptor (beta chain) is drawn from a study of T cells in tuberculosis. For the study at large: The T cells targeted glucose monomycolate, a mycobacterial lipid, via CD1B.

CDR1 is SSHAT and CDR2 is FNYEAQ in the germline V gene (reference sequence). The CDR3 has 16 amino acids. Cells were sorted from thawed PBMC rested overnight and stained with GMM-loaded CD1B tetramer, viability dye and anti-CD3. The lipid loaded on the CD1B tetramers was C32 glucose monomycolate from Rhodococcus equi. Tetramer-negative cells, some 95,000 per donor, were also sorted. Note on this clone: One junction end disagrees with the germline gene, perhaps due to a read error.

Sequencing of TCR-alpha and TCR-beta chains was unpaired. Clones were read by immunoSEQ multiplex PCR, and TCRdb kept only the in-frame ones, dropping some. The table has tens of thousands of clones, roughly 93% seen once. This sequence was found in an adult woman with latent tuberculosis. Sample: CD1b-GMM tetramer-negative cells sorted from PBMCs. J is TRBJ2-1 and V is TRBV7-7, with TRBD2 matching 8 bases. CDR3: CASSLGIAGTLNEQFF. The CDR3 region has the DNA TGTGCTAGCAGCTTAGGTATAGCGGGGACCCTCAATGAGCAGTTCTTC.